The next 12 T cell receptor beta chains were all read from a single sample in a study of CD8 T cells in ankylosing spondylitis (dated by TCRdb to about 2017). The full study reports these points: A TCR beta motif of several highly homologous amino acid variants appeared characteristic of blood from ankylosing spondylitis patients.

The antigens of these receptors remain unknown. Libraries were built with 5' RACE. Reads for this sample came from an Illumina HiSeq 2500. TCRdb cleaned the public reads at Q25 with fastp, built clones with MiXCR and kept in-frame beta chains. Each CDR3 protein gets just one entry, which takes the most common genes and DNA from the rows behind it. The sample records some 700,000 distinct CDR3 sequences, 15% to 20% of which are singletons. Clones ranked in the top ten supply 15% to 20% of the sample. Source material: blood, either unsorted or a sorted T cell fraction (not recorded which). The receptor set was obtained from a male donor with ankylosing spondylitis.

The sample holds a few counts of this clonotype. This chain uses TRBV7-6 with TRBJ2-1, with D unresolved. The CDR3 consists of 15 residues. CDR1 and CDR2 from the germline V gene are SGHVS and FNYEAQ. V lost 5 bases and J 7 bases, leaving 18 bases between the germline ends. CDR3 protein: CASSPLPVIGNEQFF. In DNA, the CDR3 is TGTGCCAGCAGCCCCCTACCGGTTATAGGAAATGAGCAGTTCTTC.

This clonotype came up a few times. CDR3 amino acids: CASSQATSTIPSTDTQYF. CDR3 in DNA: TGTGCCAGCAGTCAGGCGACTAGTACAATTCCTAGCACAGATACGCAGTATTTT. The chain recombines TRBV12-3 or TRBV12-4 with TRBJ2-3; perhaps TRBD2 as D (6 bases). This CDR3 has 18 amino acids. V gave up 5 bases and J gave up 0 bases, with 21 bases separating them.

The chain couples TRBV7-9 to TRBJ2-1, with TRBD1 as a possible D gene (5 bases). The germline gives CDR1 SEHNR, CDR2 FQNEAQ (reference sequence). The V end was cut by 3 bases, the J end by 5 bases, with 11 bases between. This CDR3 contains 14 residues. The CDR3 reads CASSFSQDHNEQFF. In nucleotides, the CDR3 is TGTGCCAGCAGCTTTTCACAGGACCACAATGAGCAGTTCTTC.

This clonotype was counted between two and nine times. The chain couples TRBV29-1 to TRBJ2-4; TRBD1 matches 7 bases. Germline V gives CDR1 SQVTM, CDR2 ANQGSEA. The CDR3 sequence is 14 residues long. V lost 6 bases, J lost 0 bases, and 5 bases stayed unmatched. CDR3 DNA: TGCAGCGTGTTAAGGACAGGAGCCAAAAACATTCAGTACTTC. It codes for CSVLRTGAKNIQYF.

CDR3 sequence: CASSLVLGQNNEQFF. The CDR3 nucleotides read TGTGCCAGCAGCTTAGTATTGGGGCAGAACAATGAGCAGTTCTTC. V is TRBV11-2 and J is TRBJ2-1; weak D call: TRBD1 (5 bases). V was clipped by 1 base and J by 5 bases, with 12 bases between them. The germline V gene has CDR1 SGHAT and CDR2 FQNNGV. The CDR3 is 15 residues long.

Points on this clonotype: It may be a read error: a sequence one base away is much more abundant. The rearrangement links TRBV6-2 or TRBV6-3 to TRBJ2-7; the D gene is possibly TRBD1 (6 bases). Trimming pared 2 bases from V and 0 bases from J, leaving 8 bases between. The CDR3 contains 14 residues. CDR1 and CDR2 (germline): MNHEY, SVGEGT. CDR3 coding DNA: TGTGCCAGCAGTTACAGGGGGAACTCCTACGAGCAGTACTTC. Amino acid sequence: CASSYRGNSYEQYF.

This clonotype was detected ten times or more. The rearrangement joins TRBV4-1 to TRBJ2-1; perhaps TRBD2 as D (5 bases). The V and J ends lost 0 bases and 3 bases respectively, with 9 bases between them. The CDR3 is 15 residues long. Germline V CDR1 and CDR2: MGHRA, YSYEKL. The CDR3 DNA reads TGCGCCAGCAGCCAAGAATCCGGAGGCTACAATGAGCAGTTCTTC. Its protein product is CASSQESGGYNEQFF.

This clonotype showed up many times. The gene calls are TRBV20-1 and TRBJ1-1; D is ambiguous. Trimming pared 0 bases from V and 8 bases from J, leaving 16 bases between. The CDR3 is 14 residues long. Germline CDR1 reads DFQATT; CDR2 reads SNEGSKA (reference sequence). CDR3 in amino acids: CSARDLLEGPEAFF. CDR3 coding DNA: TGCAGTGCTAGAGATCTTTTGGAAGGTCCCGAAGCTTTCTTT.

V usage is TRBV27 and J usage is TRBJ1-1; D is unclear. Germline V gene sequence: CDR1 MNHEY, CDR2 SMNVEV (reference sequence). CDR3 size: 17 residues. Trimming cost V 0 bases and J 4 bases, with 18 bases left between them. The CDR3 here is CASSLSSMVGWGTEAFF. The CDR3 region has the DNA TGTGCCAGCAGTTTATCGAGTATGGTGGGGTGGGGCACTGAAGCTTTCTTT.

The chain uses TRBV4-1 and TRBJ1-1; no definite D call. The CDR3 is made up of 15 amino acids. V gave up 2 bases and J gave up 3 bases, with 13 bases separating them. Germline V gives CDR1 MGHRA, CDR2 YSYEKL. This CDR3 reads CASSQLLAEYTEAFF. CDR3 in DNA: TGCGCCAGCAGCCAACTTTTGGCAGAATACACTGAAGCTTTCTTT.

On this clonotype: A much larger clone differs by one base, so this may be a read error. The chain carries TRBV4-1 and TRBJ1-1, with D possibly being TRBD1 (5 bases). Per germline, CDR1 MGHRA and CDR2 YSYEKL. CDR3 length equals 16 residues. The CDR3 DNA reads as TGCGCCAGCAACCAAGAAAGGGGTCAGGAGGGCACTGAAGCTTTCTTT. Residues: CASNQERGQEGTEAFF.

This clonotype was observed a few times. The chain has TRBV7-2 and TRBJ2-1, with TRBD2 matching over 8 bases. Germline values: CDR1 SGHTA, CDR2 FQGNSA. This CDR3 has 17 amino acids. V was pared by 3 bases and J by 1 base, with 8 bases of the junction left unmatched. CDR3 bases: TGTGCCAGCAGCTTTACCGGGACTAGTGGGTCCTACAATGAGCAGTTCTTC. Amino acids: CASSFTGTSGSYNEQFF. Using reference TRBV7-2 and TRBJ2-1 for the parts outside the CDR3, the full variable domain is GAGVSQSPSNKVTEKGKDVELRCDPISGHTALYWYRQSLGQGLEFLIYFQGNSAPDKSGLPSDRFSAERTGGSVSTLTIQRTQQEDSAVYLCASSFTGTSGSYNEQFFGPGTRLTVL.